The clone carrying this T cell receptor (beta chain) showed up just once. The method was immunoSEQ multiplex PCR; TCRdb's version includes in-frame clones alone and lacks a portion of them. The sample gives fewer than 200,000 clones, about 85% of which show up once; 0.95% to 1.5% is in the top ten. The sample is drawn from a study of blood T cell repertoires in COVID-19. Background on the study: Sites in the United States, Italy and Spain provided acute and convalescent COVID-19 samples. PBMCs, B-cell-depleted T cells, or T cells were the source of the cDNA or gDNA that made up the material.

The germline V gene encodes CDR1 MRHNA and CDR2 SNTAGT. Germline trimming cut 6 bases from V and 5 bases from J; bases unmatched to any gene: 9. The CDR3 spans 16 residues. The chain has TRBV6-4 and TRBJ1-6, with 8 positions matching TRBD1. Sequenced input: peripheral blood. The TCR was taken from a man between 60 and 70 years old who had recovered from COVID-19. CDR3 in amino acids: CASRPQGAENNSPLHF. The CDR3 DNA follows: TGTGCCAGCAGGCCGCAGGGGGCAGAGAATAATTCACCCCTCCACTTT.